The present TCR beta chain was sequenced within a study of control samples from healthy donors and cancer patients. The assay was immunoSEQ multiplex PCR, and TCRdb's table has in-frame clones only and misses some. The table records some 170,000 clones, 96% of them present only once. The CDR3 has 16 amino acids. The V end was cut by 4 bases, the J end by 3 bases, with 17 bases between. Germline loops: CDR1 MRHNA, CDR2 SNTAGT. The clonotype was recovered from a woman aged 25 to 45 in good health. Sequenced: blood. The rearrangement uses TRBV6-4 and TRBJ2-3, with no clear D. The CDR3 nucleotides are TGTGCCAGCAGTGTTAAGTACGGTTTGGGGACAGATACGCAGTATTTT. It specifies CASSVKYGLGTDTQYF.